Listed here are 10 T cell receptor beta chains from one sample, sequenced in a study of CD8 T cells in ankylosing spondylitis. Their cognate antigens are unknown. Whole-study results and caveats: Ankylosing spondylitis blood appeared to be characterized by a TCR beta motif of roughly eight highly homologous variants.

Each CDR3 protein gets one entry after TCRdb re-called the 5' RACE reads with MiXCR. This sample carries some 800,000 distinct CDR3 sequences, about 10% of them seen once, and the ten largest clones take 0.51%. The sequenced sample was blood, either unsorted or a sorted T cell fraction (not recorded which). The origin of the receptors is a male donor with ankylosing spondylitis.

The chain uses TRBV7-2 and TRBJ1-4; D unresolved. Germline assignment: CDR1 SGHTA and CDR2 FQGNSA. The ends were cut back, 4 bases at V and 10 bases at J, with 7 bases in the middle. CDR3 length: 11 residues. The DNA for the CDR3 is TGTGCCAGCAGCTCCCGGGGAAAACTGTTTTTT. This codes for CASSSRGKLFF.

Ten or more counts support this clonotype. V gene TRBV5-1 combines with J gene TRBJ2-7; 8 nucleotides agree with TRBD1. CDR1 is SGHRS, CDR2 YFSETQ, per germline. Trimming at V came to 4 bases and at J to 4 bases, leaving 16 bases not matched to a gene. The CDR3 covers 17 residues. CDR3 loop: CASSRTGSYPTIYEQYF. CDR3 DNA: TGCGCCAGCAGCCGGACAGGGTCCTACCCGACCATATACGAGCAGTACTTC.

In this sample, this clonotype turned up a few times. The V and J genes are TRBV5-1 and TRBJ2-1, with TRBD2 identical over 10 bases. CDR1 and CDR2 (germline): SGHRS, YFSETQ. CDR3 size: 17 residues. J gave up 2 bases and V 0 bases, and 5 bases lay outside the gene matches. CDR3 region: CASSLARLAGAYNEQFF. For the CDR3, the DNA is TGCGCCAGCAGCTTGGCTAGGCTAGCGGGGGCCTACAATGAGCAGTTCTTC.

The rearrangement links TRBV7-2 to TRBJ1-1; the D gene is possibly TRBD1 (5 bases). The ends were cut back, 2 bases at V and 7 bases at J, with 11 bases in the middle. From germline, CDR1 is SGHTA and CDR2 FQGNSA. The CDR3 contains 13 residues. DNA for the CDR3: TGTGCCAGCAGCTTATATGGGGGGGGTGAAGCTTTCTTT. Translated: CASSLYGGGEAFF.

This clonotype occurred many times. Germline is not matched at one junction end, which may reflect a read error. This rearrangement joins TRBV5-1 to TRBJ1-2; the D is unclear. Per germline, CDR1 SGHRS and CDR2 YFSETQ. The CDR3 runs to 13 residues. The CDR3 sequence: CASSFGRNYGYTF. The CDR3 DNA is TGTGCCAGCAGCTTCGGCAGAAACTATGGCTACACCTTC.

V gene TRBV20-1 combines with J gene TRBJ2-5; D might be TRBD1 (6 bases). Deletions cut 3 bases from V and 4 bases from J, with 15 bases between. CDR1 is DFQATT, CDR2 SNEGSKA, per germline (reference sequence). There are 14 residues in the CDR3. The CDR3 DNA sequence: TGCAGTGCTAGGGACAGAAGCTTTAGAGAGACCCAGTACTTC. The encoded protein is CSARDRSFRETQYF.

This chain joins TRBV20-1 and TRBJ2-7, with 9 bases matching TRBD1. J was trimmed by 5 bases and V by 0 bases; bases with no gene match: 8. Germline V gene lookup returns CDR1 DFQATT and CDR2 SNEGSKA (reference sequence). CDR3 length: 15 amino acids. CDR3 region: CSARDPGQGIHEQYF. The CDR3 coding sequence is TGCAGTGCTAGAGACCCGGGACAGGGAATCCACGAGCAGTACTTC.

V usage is TRBV10-3 and J usage is TRBJ2-7; weak D call: TRBD1 (6 bases). The V end was cut by 8 bases, the J end by 1 base, with 9 bases between. CDR3 size: 12 residues. Germline lookup yields CDR1 ENHRY and CDR2 SYGVKD. The CDR3 coding sequence is TGTGCCATCCAAGGGACATCCTACGAGCAGTACTTC. Its protein product is CAIQGTSYEQYF.

The chain joins TRBV2 to TRBJ1-5; 7 nucleotides agree with TRBD1. Germline trimming cut 7 bases from V and 2 bases from J; bases unmatched to any gene: 8. The CDR3 runs to 15 residues. Germline CDR1 reads SNHLY; CDR2 reads FYNNEI. CDR3 in amino acids: CASTFYRGGNQPQHF. CDR3 bases: TGTGCCAGCACCTTTTACAGGGGCGGCAATCAGCCCCAGCATTTT.

Many counts were recorded for this clonotype. The chain uses TRBV28 and TRBJ1-2; TRBD1 might be the D (5 bases). This CDR3 has 13 residues. V lost 8 bases and J lost 2, with 12 bases in between. CDR1 and CDR2 (germline): MDHEN, SYDVKM. CDR3 sequence: CASQSPGNYGYTF. The CDR3 nucleotides are TGTGCCAGCCAGTCCCCAGGGAACTATGGCTACACCTTC.